This entry concerns a single T cell receptor beta chain. Its antigen remains unidentified. This entry comes from a study of T cell responses to AZD1222 COVID-19 vaccine. The ends were cut back, 0 bases at V and 7 bases at J, with 6 bases in the middle. CDR1 and CDR2 from the germline V gene are DFQATT and SNEGSKA (reference sequence). The CDR3 is made up of 11 amino acids. Produced via immunoSEQ multiplex PCR; TCRdb's table is partial and in-frame only. The top ten hold 3.1% of the sample, which has some 130,000 clones, 92% seen once. Study findings and constraints: Compared with day 0, the breadth and depth of the Spike-specific TCR repertoire rose significantly after two doses of AZD1222. At baseline, just a handful of AZD1222 recipients tested seropositive.

Sequencing used peripheral blood, obtained on day 0 of AZD1222 vaccination. This TCR was recovered from an adult in good health. The chain carries TRBV20-1 and TRBJ1-1; D is uncertain. Here the CDR3 DNA reads TGCAGTGCTAGAGATTTAAGTGAAGCTTTCTTT. Translation: CSARDLSEAFF.